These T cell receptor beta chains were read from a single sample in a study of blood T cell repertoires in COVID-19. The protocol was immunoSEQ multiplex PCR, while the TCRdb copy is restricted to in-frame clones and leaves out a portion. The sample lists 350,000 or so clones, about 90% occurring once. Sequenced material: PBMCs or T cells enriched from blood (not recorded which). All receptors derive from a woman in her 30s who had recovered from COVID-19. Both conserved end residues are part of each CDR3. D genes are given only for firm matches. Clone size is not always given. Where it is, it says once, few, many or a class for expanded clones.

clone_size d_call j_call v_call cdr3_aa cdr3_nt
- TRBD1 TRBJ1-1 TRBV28 CASSWDRDNTEAFF TGTGCCAGCAGTTGGGACAGGGATAACACTGAAGCTTTCTTT
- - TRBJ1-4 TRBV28 CASSRGSLGEKLFF TGTGCCAGCAGTAGGGGCAGTCTGGGGGAAAAACTGTTTTTT
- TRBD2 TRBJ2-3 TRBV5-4 CASSLGASGDPDTQYF TGTGCCAGCAGCTTGGGGGCTAGCGGGGACCCAGATACGCAGTATTTT
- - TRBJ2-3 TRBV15 CATSAGSVVDTQYF TGTGCCACCAGCGCGGGGTCAGTGGTAGATACGCAGTATTTT
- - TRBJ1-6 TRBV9 CASSDGTSSYNSPLHF TGTGCCAGCAGCGACGGAACTAGCTCCTATAATTCACCCCTCCACTTT
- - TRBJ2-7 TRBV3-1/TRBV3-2 CASSQRGGPHYEQYF TGTGCCAGCAGCCAAAGGGGGGGGCCTCACTACGAGCAGTACTTC
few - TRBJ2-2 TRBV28 CASRLRGFDTGELFF TGTGCCAGCAGGCTCAGGGGTTTTGACACCGGGGAGCTGTTTTTT
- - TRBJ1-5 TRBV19 CASGGMSNQPQHF TGTGCCAGTGGGGGCATGAGCAATCAGCCCCAGCATTTT
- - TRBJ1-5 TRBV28 CASSSPQPGGVQPQHF TGTGCCAGCAGTTCCCCCCAACCGGGGGGGGTCCAGCCCCAGCATTTT
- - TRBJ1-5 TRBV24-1 CATSDNSFYSNQPQHF TGTGCCACCAGTGACAACAGTTTTTATAGCAATCAGCCCCAGCATTTT
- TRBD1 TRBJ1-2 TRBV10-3 CAISPDRGRDGYTF TGTGCCATCAGCCCTGACAGGGGGCGCGATGGCTACACCTTC
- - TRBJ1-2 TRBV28 CASSFLSGSAYGYTF TGTGCCAGCAGTTTCTTATCAGGGTCGGCCTATGGCTACACCTTC
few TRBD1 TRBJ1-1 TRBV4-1 CASSQVRQGTGGTEAFF TGCGCCAGCAGCCAAGTCAGACAGGGAACGGGAGGGACTGAAGCTTTCTTT
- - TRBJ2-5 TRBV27 CASSLSYRLLQETQYF TGTGCCAGCAGTTTATCGTACAGGCTCCTCCAAGAGACCCAGTACTTC